This T cell receptor beta chain derives from a study of blood T cell repertoires in COVID-19. Across the whole study: Samples came from the United States, Italy and Spain, spanning acute and convalescent COVID-19.

The assay was immunoSEQ multiplex PCR, and TCRdb's table has in-frame clones only and misses some. The table records 150,000 to 250,000 clones, 87% of them present only once. V lost 2 bases and J lost 2; bases outside the gene matches: 2. Germline V lookup: CDR1 SGHDT, CDR2 YYEEEE. The CDR3 length is 15 residues. Enrolled through a virtual design, the participants were between about 18 and 100 years of age and came from under 30 US areas. Assignments of participants to cohorts depended upon their own reported clinical history. The material sequenced was PBMCs or T cells enriched from blood (not recorded which). The sequence was collected from a woman in her thirties who had recovered from COVID-19. The V gene is TRBV5-6, the J gene TRBJ2-1, with 9 bases identical to TRBD2. CDR3 nucleotides: TGTGCCAGCAGCTTAGTAGCGGGAGCCTACAATGAGCAGTTCTTC. Translating gives CASSLVAGAYNEQFF.